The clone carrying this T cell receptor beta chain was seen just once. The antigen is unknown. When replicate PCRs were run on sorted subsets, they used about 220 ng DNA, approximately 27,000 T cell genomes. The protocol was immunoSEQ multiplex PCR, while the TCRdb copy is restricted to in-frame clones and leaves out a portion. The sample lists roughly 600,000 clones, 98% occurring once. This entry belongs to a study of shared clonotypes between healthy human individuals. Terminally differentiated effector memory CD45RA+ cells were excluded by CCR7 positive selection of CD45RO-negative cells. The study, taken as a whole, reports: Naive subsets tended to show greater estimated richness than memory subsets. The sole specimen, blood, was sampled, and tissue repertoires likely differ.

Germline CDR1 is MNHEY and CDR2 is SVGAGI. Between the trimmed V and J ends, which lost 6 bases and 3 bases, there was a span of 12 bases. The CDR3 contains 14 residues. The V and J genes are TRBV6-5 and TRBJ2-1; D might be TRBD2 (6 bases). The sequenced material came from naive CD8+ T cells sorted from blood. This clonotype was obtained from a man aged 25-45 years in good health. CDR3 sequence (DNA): TGTGCCAGCAGCACTAGCTCAGGCTACAATGAGCAGTTCTTC. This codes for CASSTSSGYNEQFF.